In this sample, the clone carrying this T cell receptor beta chain turned up a few times. What it binds is not known. This entry belongs to a study of response to subunit inactivated influenza vaccine. Study-wide findings and caveats: Only a handful of new T cells, the authors suggested, are recruited with each seasonal influenza vaccination.

A single record per CDR3 protein comes from TCRdb applying MiXCR to the RT-PCR reads. The sample carries about 800,000 distinct CDR3 sequences, approximately 22% recorded once. The CDR3 totals 14 residues. Trimming stripped 5 bases from V and 3 bases from J, with 15 bases between. Germline values: CDR1 DFQATT, CDR2 SNEGSKA (reference sequence). This clonotype was sampled from a man over 45 who received an inactivated influenza vaccine. The chain employs TRBV20-1 and TRBJ2-3; D may be TRBD2 (6 bases). The source material was PBMCs from blood, sampled 5 days after vaccination. The CDR3 loop reads CSAPGGSGTDTQYF. CDR3 nucleotide sequence: TGCAGTGCTCCCGGCGGTAGCGGTACAGATACGCAGTATTTT.